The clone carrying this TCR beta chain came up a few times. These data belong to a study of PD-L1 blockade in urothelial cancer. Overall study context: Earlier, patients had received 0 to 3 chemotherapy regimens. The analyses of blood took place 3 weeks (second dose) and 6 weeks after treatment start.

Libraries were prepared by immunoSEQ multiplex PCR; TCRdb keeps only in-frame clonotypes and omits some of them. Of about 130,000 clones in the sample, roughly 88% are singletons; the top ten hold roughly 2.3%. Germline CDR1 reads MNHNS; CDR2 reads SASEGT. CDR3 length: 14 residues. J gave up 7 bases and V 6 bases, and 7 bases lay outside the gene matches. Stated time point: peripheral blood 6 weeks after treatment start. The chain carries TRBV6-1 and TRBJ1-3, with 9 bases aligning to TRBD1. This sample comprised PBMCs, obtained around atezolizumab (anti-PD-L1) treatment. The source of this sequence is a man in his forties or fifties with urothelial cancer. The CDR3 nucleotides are TGTGCCAGCAGCCGGGACAGGGCAGTTAACACCATATATTTT. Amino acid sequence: CASSRDRAVNTIYF.